Below are 4 T cell receptor beta chains sequenced from a single sample in a study of blood T cell repertoires in COVID-19. Only in-frame clones appear in the TCRdb table, and some are missing; sequencing was by immunoSEQ multiplex PCR. Of 500,000 or so clones detected, roughly 87% appear once; the ten largest clones hold around 0.7%. Sequencing was done on a sample of PBMCs or T cells enriched from blood (not recorded which). All receptors derive from a young woman who had recovered from COVID-19.

This clone was detected only once. The sample contains more than one DNA sequence encoding this CDR3. V gene TRBV18 combines with J gene TRBJ1-1, with TRBD1 matching over 8 bases. There are 14 residues in the CDR3. Germline CDR1 KGHSH, CDR2 LQKENI. V was pared by 3 bases and J by 3 bases, with 3 bases of the junction left unmatched. CDR3 region: CASSPGTGYTEAFF. The CDR3 nucleotides are TGTGCCAGCTCACCTGGGACAGGATACACTGAAGCTTTCTTT.

The chain combines TRBV4-1 with TRBJ2-3; D gene ambiguous. With 1 base removed from V and 2 bases from J, the gap between germline ends came to 19 bases. The germline gives CDR1 MGHRA, CDR2 YSYEKL. The CDR3 covers 18 residues. As DNA, the CDR3 is TGCGCCAGCAGCCAAGGACTCCTCATTCCAGCCTACACAGATACGCAGTATTTT. It specifies CASSQGLLIPAYTDTQYF.

The CDR3 bases are TGTGCCAGCTGGAGGAGCTCTGGAAACACCATATATTTT. The encoded protein is CASWRSSGNTIYF. The V call is TRBV27, the J call TRBJ1-3, with D unresolved. Germline V lookup: CDR1 MNHEY, CDR2 SMNVEV (reference sequence). This CDR3 is 13 amino acids long. V dropped 8 bases and J dropped 0 bases, with 8 bases sitting between them.

V usage is TRBV5-1 and J usage is TRBJ2-6; perhaps TRBD1 as D (6 bases). Trimming removed 2 bases at V and 2 bases at J, with 26 bases between. This CDR3 is 21 amino acids long. Germline assignment: CDR1 SGHRS and CDR2 YFSETQ. The CDR3 reads CASSLSWVGASINTGANVLTF. The DNA of the CDR3 is TGCGCCAGCAGCTTATCGTGGGTGGGGGCAAGTATCAATACTGGGGCCAACGTCCTGACTTTC.